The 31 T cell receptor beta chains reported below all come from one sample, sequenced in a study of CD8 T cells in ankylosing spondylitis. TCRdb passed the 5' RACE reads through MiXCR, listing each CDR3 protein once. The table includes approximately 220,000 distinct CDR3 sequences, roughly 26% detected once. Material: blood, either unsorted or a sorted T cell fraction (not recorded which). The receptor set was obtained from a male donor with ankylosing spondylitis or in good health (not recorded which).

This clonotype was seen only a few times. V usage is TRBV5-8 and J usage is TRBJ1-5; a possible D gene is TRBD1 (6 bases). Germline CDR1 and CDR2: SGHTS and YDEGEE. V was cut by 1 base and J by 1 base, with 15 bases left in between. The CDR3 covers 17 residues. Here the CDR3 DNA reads TGTGCCAGCAGCTTGCGGACAGATGAGAAGAGCAATCAGCCCCAGCATTTT. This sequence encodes CASSLRTDEKSNQPQHF.

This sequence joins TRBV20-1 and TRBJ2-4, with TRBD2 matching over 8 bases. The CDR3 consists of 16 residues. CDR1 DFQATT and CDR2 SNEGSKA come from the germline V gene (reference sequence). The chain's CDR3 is CSPKRSGSPPRNIQYF. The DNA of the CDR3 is TGCTCCCCCAAGCGCAGCGGGAGTCCACCCCGAAACATTCAGTACTTC.

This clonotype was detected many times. In DNA form, the CDR3 reads TGTGCCGGCGGGACTAGCGGTTCTTACTCGAACACCGGGGAGCTGTTTTTT. Translated: CAGGTSGSYSNTGELFF. V is TRBV6-1 and J is TRBJ2-2, with 11 bases lining up with TRBD2. Trimming removed 11 bases from V and 0 bases from J; junction bases left unmatched: 11. CDR3 length: 17 amino acids. Germline values: CDR1 MNHNS, CDR2 SASEGT.

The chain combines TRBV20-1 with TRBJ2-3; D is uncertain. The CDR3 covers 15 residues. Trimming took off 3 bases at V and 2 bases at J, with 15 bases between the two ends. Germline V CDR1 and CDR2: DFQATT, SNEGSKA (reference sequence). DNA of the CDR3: TGCAGTGCTAGGGCGGCAGGCTCGGCCACAGATACGCAGTATTTT. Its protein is CSARAAGSATDTQYF.

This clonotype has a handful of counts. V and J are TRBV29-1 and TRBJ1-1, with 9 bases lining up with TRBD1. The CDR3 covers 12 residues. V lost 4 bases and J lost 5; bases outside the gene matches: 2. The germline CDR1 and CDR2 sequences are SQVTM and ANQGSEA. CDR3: CSVGQGETEAFF. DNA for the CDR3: TGCAGCGTTGGACAGGGGGAAACTGAAGCTTTCTTT.

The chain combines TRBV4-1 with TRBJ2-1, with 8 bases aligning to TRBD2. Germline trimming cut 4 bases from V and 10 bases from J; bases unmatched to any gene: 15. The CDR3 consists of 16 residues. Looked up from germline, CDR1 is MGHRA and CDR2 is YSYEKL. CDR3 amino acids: CASSLLGTAGDGEQFF. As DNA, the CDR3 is TGCGCCAGCAGCCTCCTGGGCACAGCGGGAGATGGAGAGCAGTTCTTC.

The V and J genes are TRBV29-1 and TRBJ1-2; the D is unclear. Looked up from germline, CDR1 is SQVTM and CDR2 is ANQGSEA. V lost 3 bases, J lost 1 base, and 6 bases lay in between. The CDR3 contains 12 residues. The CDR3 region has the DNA TGCAGCGTTGATGGCCTTAACTATGGCTACACCTTC. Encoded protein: CSVDGLNYGYTF.

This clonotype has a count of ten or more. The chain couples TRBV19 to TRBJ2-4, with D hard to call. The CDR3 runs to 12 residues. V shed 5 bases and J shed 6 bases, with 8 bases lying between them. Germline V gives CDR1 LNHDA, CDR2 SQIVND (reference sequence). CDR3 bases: TGTGCCAGTAGTCACCCCGGAAACATTCAGTACTTC. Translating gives CASSHPGNIQYF. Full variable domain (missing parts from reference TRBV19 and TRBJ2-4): DGGITQSPKYLFRKEGQNVTLSCEQNLNHDAMYWYRQDPGQGLRLIYYSQIVNDFQKGDIAEGYSVSREKKESFPLTVTSAQKNPTAFYLCASSHPGNIQYFGAGTRLSVL.

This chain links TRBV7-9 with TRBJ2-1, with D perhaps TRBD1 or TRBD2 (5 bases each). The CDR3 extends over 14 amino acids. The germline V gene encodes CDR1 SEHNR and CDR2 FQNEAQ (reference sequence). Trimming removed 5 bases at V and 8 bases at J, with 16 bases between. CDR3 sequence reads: CASSPRGILDEQFF. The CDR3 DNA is TGTGCCAGCAGCCCGAGGGGCATATTGGATGAGCAGTTCTTC.

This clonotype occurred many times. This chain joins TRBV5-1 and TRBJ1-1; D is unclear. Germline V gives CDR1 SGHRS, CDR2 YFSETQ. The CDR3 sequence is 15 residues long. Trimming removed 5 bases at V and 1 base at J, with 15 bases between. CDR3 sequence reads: CASSSGPLPNTEAFF. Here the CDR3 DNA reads TGCGCCAGCAGTTCCGGGCCCCTACCGAACACTGAAGCTTTCTTT.

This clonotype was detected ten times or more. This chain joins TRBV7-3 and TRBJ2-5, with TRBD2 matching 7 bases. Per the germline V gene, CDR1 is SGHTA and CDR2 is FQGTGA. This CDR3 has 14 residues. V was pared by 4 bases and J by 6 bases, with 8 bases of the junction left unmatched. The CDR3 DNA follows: TGTGCCAGCAGCTCCGGGGGGAGCGGGAAGACCCAGTACTTC. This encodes CASSSGGSGKTQYF.

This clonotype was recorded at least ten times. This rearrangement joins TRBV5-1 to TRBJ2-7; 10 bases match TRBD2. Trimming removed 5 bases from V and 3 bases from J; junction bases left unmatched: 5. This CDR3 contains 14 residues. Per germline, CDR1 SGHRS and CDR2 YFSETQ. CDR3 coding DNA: TGCGCCAGCAGTTCAGCGGGAGGGGTCTACGAGCAGTACTTC. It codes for CASSSAGGVYEQYF.

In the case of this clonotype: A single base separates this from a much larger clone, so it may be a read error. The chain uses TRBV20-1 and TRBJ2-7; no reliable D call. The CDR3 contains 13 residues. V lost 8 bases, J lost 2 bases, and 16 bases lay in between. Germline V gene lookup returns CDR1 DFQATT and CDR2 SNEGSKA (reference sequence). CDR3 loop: CSTTFLGTYEQYF. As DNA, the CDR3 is TGCAGTACTACTTTCCTGGGGACCTACGAGCAGTACTTC.

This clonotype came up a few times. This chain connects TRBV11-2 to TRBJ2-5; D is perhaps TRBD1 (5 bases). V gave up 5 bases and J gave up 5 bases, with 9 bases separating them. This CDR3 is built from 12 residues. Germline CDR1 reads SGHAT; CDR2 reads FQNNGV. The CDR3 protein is CASSIKGETQYF. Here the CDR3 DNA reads TGTGCCAGCAGCATCAAGGGGGAGACCCAGTACTTC.

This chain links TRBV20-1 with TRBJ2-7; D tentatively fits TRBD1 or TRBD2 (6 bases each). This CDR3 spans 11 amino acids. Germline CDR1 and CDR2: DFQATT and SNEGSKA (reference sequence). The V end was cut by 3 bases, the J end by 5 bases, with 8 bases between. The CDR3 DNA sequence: TGCAGTGCTAGCGGGGGCCACGAGCAGTACTTC. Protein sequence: CSASGGHEQYF.

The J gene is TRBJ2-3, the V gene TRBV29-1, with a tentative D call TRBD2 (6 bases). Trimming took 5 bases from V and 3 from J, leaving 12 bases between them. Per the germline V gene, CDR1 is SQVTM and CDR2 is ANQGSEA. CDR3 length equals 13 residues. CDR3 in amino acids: CSVKPGGTDTQYF. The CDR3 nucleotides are TGCAGCGTTAAGCCAGGAGGGACAGATACGCAGTATTTT.

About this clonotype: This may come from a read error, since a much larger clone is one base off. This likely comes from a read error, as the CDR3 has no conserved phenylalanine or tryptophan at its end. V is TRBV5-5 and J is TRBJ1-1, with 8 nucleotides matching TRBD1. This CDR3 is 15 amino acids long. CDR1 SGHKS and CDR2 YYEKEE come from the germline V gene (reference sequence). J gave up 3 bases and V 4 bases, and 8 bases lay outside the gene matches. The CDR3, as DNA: TGTGCCAGCAGCCCTAGACAGGGGAGGGACACTGAAGCTTTCTAT. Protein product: CASSPRQGRDTEAFY.

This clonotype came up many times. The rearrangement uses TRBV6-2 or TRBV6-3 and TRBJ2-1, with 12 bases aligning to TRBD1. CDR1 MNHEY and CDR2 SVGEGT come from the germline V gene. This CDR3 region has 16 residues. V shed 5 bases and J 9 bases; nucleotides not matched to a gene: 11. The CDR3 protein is CASSPRSGTGGIEQFF. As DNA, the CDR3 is TGTGCCAGCAGTCCACGTTCCGGGACAGGGGGCATTGAGCAGTTCTTC.

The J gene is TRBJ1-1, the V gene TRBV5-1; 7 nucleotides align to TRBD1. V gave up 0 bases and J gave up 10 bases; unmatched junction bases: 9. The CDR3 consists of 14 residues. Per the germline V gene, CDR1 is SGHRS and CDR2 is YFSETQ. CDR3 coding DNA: TGCGCCAGCAGCTTGGCTGTGGAGGGGGCTTCAGCTTTCTTT. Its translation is CASSLAVEGASAFF. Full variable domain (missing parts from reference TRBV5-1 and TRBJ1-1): KAGVTQTPRYLIKTRGQQVTLSCSPISGHRSVSWYQQTPGQGLQFLFEYFSETQRNKGNFPGRFSGRQFSNSRSEMNVSTLELGDSALYLCASSLAVEGASAFFGQGTRLTVV.

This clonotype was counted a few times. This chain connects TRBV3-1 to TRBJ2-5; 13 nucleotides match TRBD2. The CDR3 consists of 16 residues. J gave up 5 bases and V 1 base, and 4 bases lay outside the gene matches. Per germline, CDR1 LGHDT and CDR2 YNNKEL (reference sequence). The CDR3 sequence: CASSQVLGLAGETQYF. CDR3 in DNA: TGTGCCAGCAGCCAAGTCTTGGGACTAGCGGGGGAGACCCAGTACTTC.

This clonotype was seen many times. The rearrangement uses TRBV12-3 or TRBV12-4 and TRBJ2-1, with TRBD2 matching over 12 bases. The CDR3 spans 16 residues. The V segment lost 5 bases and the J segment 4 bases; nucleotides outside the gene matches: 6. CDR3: CASSPRTSGVYNEQFF. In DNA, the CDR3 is TGTGCCAGCAGTCCCCGGACTAGCGGGGTTTACAATGAGCAGTTCTTC.

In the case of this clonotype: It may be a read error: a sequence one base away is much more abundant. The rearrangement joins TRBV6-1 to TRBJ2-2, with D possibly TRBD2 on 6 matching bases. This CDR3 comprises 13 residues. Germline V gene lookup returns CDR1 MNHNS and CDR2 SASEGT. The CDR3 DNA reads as TGTGCCAGCAGGGGGGGTGGTCCCGGGGAGCTGTATTTT. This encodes CASRGGGPGELYF.

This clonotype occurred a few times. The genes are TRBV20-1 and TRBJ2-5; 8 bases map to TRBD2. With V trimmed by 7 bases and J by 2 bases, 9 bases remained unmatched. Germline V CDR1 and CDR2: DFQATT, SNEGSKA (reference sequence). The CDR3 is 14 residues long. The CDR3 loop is CSVQSGSWQETQYF. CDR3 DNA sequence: TGCAGTGTTCAGAGCGGGAGTTGGCAAGAGACCCAGTACTTC.

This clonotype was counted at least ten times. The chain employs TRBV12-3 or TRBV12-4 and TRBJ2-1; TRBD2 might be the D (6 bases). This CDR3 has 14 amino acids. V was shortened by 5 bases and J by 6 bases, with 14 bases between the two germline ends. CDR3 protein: CASSPRLVGNEQFF. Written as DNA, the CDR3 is TGTGCCAGCAGTCCCCGACTAGTAGGCAATGAGCAGTTCTTC.

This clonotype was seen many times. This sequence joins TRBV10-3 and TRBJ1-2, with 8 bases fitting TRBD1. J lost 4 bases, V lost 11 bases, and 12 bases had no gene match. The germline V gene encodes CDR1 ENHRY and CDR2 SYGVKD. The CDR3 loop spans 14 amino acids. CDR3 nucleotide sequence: TGTGCCGCGGGAGGAACAGGGACAGGCTATGGCTACACCTTC. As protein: CAAGGTGTGYGYTF.

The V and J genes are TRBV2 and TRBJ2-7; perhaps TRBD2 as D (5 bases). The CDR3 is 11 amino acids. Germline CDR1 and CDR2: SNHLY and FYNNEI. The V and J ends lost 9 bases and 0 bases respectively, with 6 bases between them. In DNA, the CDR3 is TGTGCCAGAGGGAGCTCCTACGAGCAGTACTTC. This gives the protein CARGSSYEQYF.

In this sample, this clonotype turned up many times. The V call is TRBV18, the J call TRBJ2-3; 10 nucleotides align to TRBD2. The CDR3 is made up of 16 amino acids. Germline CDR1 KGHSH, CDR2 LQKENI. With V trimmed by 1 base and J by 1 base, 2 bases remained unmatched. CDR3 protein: CASSPLAGGGTDTQYF. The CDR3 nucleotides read TGTGCCAGCTCACCACTAGCGGGAGGCGGCACAGATACGCAGTATTTT.

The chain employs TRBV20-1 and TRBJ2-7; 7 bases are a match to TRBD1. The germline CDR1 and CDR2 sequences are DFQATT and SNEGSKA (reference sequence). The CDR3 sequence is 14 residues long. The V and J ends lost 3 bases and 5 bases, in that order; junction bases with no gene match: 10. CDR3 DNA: TGCAGTGCTAGGGTTGACAGGGTATTCGACGAGCAGTACTTC. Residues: CSARVDRVFDEQYF.

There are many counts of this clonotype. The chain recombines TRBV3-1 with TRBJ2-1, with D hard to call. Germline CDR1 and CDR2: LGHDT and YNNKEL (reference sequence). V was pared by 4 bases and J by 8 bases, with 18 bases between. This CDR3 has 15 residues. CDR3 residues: CASSPIYSRSDEQFF. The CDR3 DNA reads TGTGCCAGCAGCCCCATCTACAGTCGCAGCGATGAGCAGTTCTTC.

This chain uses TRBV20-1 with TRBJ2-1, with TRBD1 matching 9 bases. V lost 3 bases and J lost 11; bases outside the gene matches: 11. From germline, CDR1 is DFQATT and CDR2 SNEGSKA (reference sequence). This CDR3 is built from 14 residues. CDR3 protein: CSARERYGQGKQFF. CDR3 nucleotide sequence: TGCAGTGCTAGGGAACGCTATGGACAGGGGAAGCAGTTCTTC.

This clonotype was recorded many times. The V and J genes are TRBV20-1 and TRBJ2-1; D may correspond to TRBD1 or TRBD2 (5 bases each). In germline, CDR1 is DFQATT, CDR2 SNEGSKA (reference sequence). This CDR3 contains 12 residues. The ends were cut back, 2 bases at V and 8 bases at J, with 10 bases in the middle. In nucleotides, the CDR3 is TGCAGTGCTAGACGAATGGGGGATGAGCAGTTCTTC. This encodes CSARRMGDEQFF.